This record covers a single T cell receptor (beta chain). As yet, its antigen is unknown. As the template, RNA transcripts were used to amplify TCR beta CDR3 regions. RT-PCR was first run with HTBI primers, then multiplex PCR in a second round. Each CDR3 protein is one row after TCRdb ran MiXCR on the multiplex PCR reads. The data hold about 220,000 distinct CDR3 sequences, with around a fifth observed a single time. The CDR3 spans 14 residues. The V and J ends lost 5 bases and 7 bases respectively, with 15 bases between them. Germline CDR1 is MDHEN and CDR2 is SYDVKM. The record originates from a study of Graves' ophthalmopathy and Graves' hyperthyroidism. The study's findings and limits: Between ophthalmopathy and stable hyperthyroidism, a 13-signature model drew a separation with 85% to 90% sensitivity and 70% to 84% specificity.

The TCR was taken from a woman aged 45-60 years with Graves' ophthalmopathy. Material for sequencing was peripheral blood. The chain employs TRBV28 and TRBJ1-5; D possibly corresponds to TRBD1 (5 bases). The CDR3, as DNA: TGTGCCAGCAGTCGCGGGACGGAGGACCAGCCCCAGCATTTT. Translation: CASSRGTEDQPQHF.